A selection of T cell receptor beta chains follows, all from one sample in a study of T cell responses to AZD1222 COVID-19 vaccine. Profiling relied on immunoSEQ multiplex PCR, and the TCRdb table lists in-frame clones only, not all of them. Among about 130,000 clones listed, about nine tenths were seen once. Material: peripheral blood, obtained on day 0 of AZD1222 vaccination. Receptors originate from an adult in good health. The CDR3 runs from the conserved cysteine through the conserved F or W. A D gene is named only where the DNA matches it firmly. Expanded clones are given a class, and other clones once, few, many or no size at all.

- | TRBJ1-2 | TRBV5-1 | TRBD1 | TGCGCCAGCTCCCCCGACAGGGACTATGGCTACACCTTC | CASSPDRDYGYTF
- | TRBJ2-6 | TRBV2 | TRBD1 | TGTGCCAGCAGTCAGCACGGACAGGAAAAAGGGGCCAACGTCCTGACTTTC | CASSQHGQEKGANVLTF
- | TRBJ2-7 | TRBV19 | - | TGTGCCAGTAGTATCGGACAGCTTAGTAGTAACGAGCAGTACTTC | CASSIGQLSSNEQYF
- | TRBJ1-6 | TRBV15 | TRBD1 | TGTGCCACCAGCAGAGATTTGGCAGGGGGCTTAGGAAATTCACCCCTCCACTTT | CATSRDLAGGLGNSPLHF
once | TRBJ1-1 | TRBV28 | - | TGTGCCAGCAGTTATTTTCGGCAGGGGACCTTGAGCACTGAAGCTTTCTTT | CASSYFRQGTLSTEAFF
- | TRBJ1-6 | TRBV5-1 | - | TGCGCCAGCACAGGAGGTAATAATTCACCCCTCCACTTT | CASTGGNNSPLHF
- | TRBJ1-2 | TRBV28 | TRBD1 | TGTGCCAGCAGTGGACAGGACTATGGCTACACCTTC | CASSGQDYGYTF
- | TRBJ1-2 | TRBV9 | - | TGTGCCAGCAGCCCTAGGGGGAACTATGGCTACACCTTC | CASSPRGNYGYTF
- | TRBJ1-2 | TRBV7-2 | - | TGTGCCAGCAGCTTAGTGGGGGAGGGCTACACCTTC | CASSLVGEGYTF
few | TRBJ2-7 | TRBV6-5 | TRBD1 | TGTGCCAGCCGGGCGGGACAGGGTGGCTACGAGCAGTACTTC | CASRAGQGGYEQYF
- | TRBJ2-3 | TRBV5-1 | TRBD2 | TGCGCCAGCAGCTCCGGGACTAGCGGGGGAACAGATACGCAGTATTTT | CASSSGTSGGTDTQYF
- | TRBJ1-5 | TRBV5-4 | - | TGTGCCAGCAGCCAGGGCGGGGGGGTGGTTCAGCCCCAGCATTTT | CASSQGGGVVQPQHF
- | TRBJ1-6 | TRBV5-1 | - | TGCGCCAGCAGCTTAACGGACTTTCTTGGGCCTCCCGGCTCACCCCTCCACTTT | CASSLTDFLGPPGSPLHF
- | TRBJ1-6 | TRBV5-1 | TRBD1 | TGCGCCAGCAGTCCCGGACAGGGTCAGTCACCCCTCCACTTT | CASSPGQGQSPLHF
- | TRBJ2-3 | TRBV2 | TRBD2 | TGTGCCAGCAGTACCCAGGAGTATAGGGGCGGGGGAGATACGCAGTATTTT | CASSTQEYRGGGDTQYF
- | TRBJ2-7 | TRBV20-1 | - | TGCAGTGCTAGGCAGATCTACGAGCAGTACTTC | CSARQIYEQYF
once | TRBJ2-7 | TRBV5-1 | TRBD2 | TGCGCCAGCAGGCTGAGGCGGGGGGGCCGTTACGAGCAGTACTTC | CASRLRRGGRYEQYF
once | TRBJ1-5 | TRBV9 | - | TGTGCCAGCAGCGTAGAGGGCAACGGCAATCAGCCCCAGCATTTT | CASSVEGNGNQPQHF
- | TRBJ2-7 | TRBV6-4 | - | TGTGCCAGCAGTGACGGGGTTCGCCAGTACTTC | CASSDGVRQYF
- | TRBJ2-1 | TRBV12-3/TRBV12-4 | - | TGTGCCAGCAGTTTGAGGAACAATGAGCAGTTCTTC | CASSLRNNEQFF
- | TRBJ1-1 | TRBV5-1 | - | TGCGCCAGCAGCTTGGCCGGACAGAACACTGAAGCTTTCTTT | CASSLAGQNTEAFF
- | TRBJ1-1 | TRBV19 | - | TGTGCCAGTAGTCTGGCGACTGAAGCTTTCTTT | CASSLATEAFF
- | TRBJ2-2 | TRBV24-1 | - | TGTGCCACCAGTGACAGTTCAACTTTGGGGGAGCTGTTTTTT | CATSDSSTLGELFF
- | TRBJ1-1 | TRBV5-1 | - | TGCGCCAGCAGCTTAAGCACTGAAGCTTTCTTT | CASSLSTEAFF
- | TRBJ2-1 | TRBV4-3 | TRBD1 | TGCGCCAGCAGCCAAGGATTATATGGACAGGGGTATGAGCAGTTCTTC | CASSQGLYGQGYEQFF
- | TRBJ2-7 | TRBV5-4 | - | TGTGCCAGCAGCTTGGTTCCAGTCGGGTTCGCCTACGAGCAGTACTTC | CASSLVPVGFAYEQYF
few | TRBJ1-5 | TRBV28 | - | TGTGCCAGCTCGGTCTTTTGGGGCAATCAGCCCCAGCATTTT | CASSVFWGNQPQHF
- | TRBJ2-7 | TRBV24-1 | - | TGTGCCACCAGTGATTTGACGGGGTACGGGCAGTACTTC | CATSDLTGYGQYF
- | TRBJ2-7 | TRBV13 | - | TGTGCCAGCAGCCCCCCTTTATTTGGACAGAGCACGAAGTCTTTATTCTACGAGCAGTACTTC | CASSPPLFGQSTKSLFYEQYF
- | TRBJ2-3 | TRBV10-3 | TRBD1 | TGTGCCACCGGACAGGGGGACACAGATACGCAGTATTTT | CATGQGDTDTQYF
- | TRBJ1-1 | TRBV29-1 | - | TGCAGCGGTGGTTCGATTTTGAACACTGAAGCTTTCTTT | CSGGSILNTEAFF
few | TRBJ1-1 | TRBV5-1 | - | TGCGCCAGCAGCTTAGTGACAGGATCCACTGAAGCTTTCTTT | CASSLVTGSTEAFF
- | TRBJ1-1 | TRBV3-1/TRBV3-2 | - | TGTGCCAACTTTGATAGGGGGACTGAAGCTTTCTTT | CANFDRGTEAFF
- | TRBJ2-6 | TRBV9 | - | TGTGCCAGCAGCGTAATGGGCGGGGGCCGCTCTGGGGCCAACGTCCTGACTTTC | CASSVMGGGRSGANVLTF
- | TRBJ1-1 | TRBV7-9 | - | TGTGCCAGCAGCTTAGGGCAGAACACTGAAGCTTTCTTT | CASSLGQNTEAFF
- | TRBJ2-1 | TRBV28 | TRBD1 | TGTGCCAGCAGTTTAACAGGGGGGTTGAATGAGCAGTTCTTC | CASSLTGGLNEQFF
- | TRBJ1-6 | TRBV9 | TRBD1 | TGTGCCAGCAGCGTAGAGCGGACAGGCGCACCCCTCCACTTT | CASSVERTGAPLHF
- | TRBJ1-5 | TRBV6-5 | - | TGTGCCAGCATCGAGGCAGGCAATCAGCCCCAGCATTTT | CASIEAGNQPQHF
- | TRBJ1-4 | TRBV7-2 | - | TGTGCCAGCAGCCTCCAAGGGGAAAAACTGTTTTTT | CASSLQGEKLFF
- | TRBJ2-5 | TRBV18 | - | TGTGCCAGCTCACCGAACCGGGGTTCCCAAGAGACCCAGTACTTC | CASSPNRGSQETQYF
- | TRBJ1-5 | TRBV6-5 | TRBD1 | TGTGCCAGCAATCCAGGGGGCGAACAGCCCCAGCATTTT | CASNPGGEQPQHF
- | TRBJ2-7 | TRBV19 | TRBD1 | TGTGCCAGTAGTCCTCAAACAGGGGGCCAAGGCGAGCAGTACTTC | CASSPQTGGQGEQYF
- | TRBJ1-4 | TRBV28 | - | TGTGCCAGCAGTTTAGGCACAGGGAAGATTAATGAAAAACTGTTTTTT | CASSLGTGKINEKLFF
- | TRBJ1-3 | TRBV30 | - | TGTGCCTGGAGTCACATCTCTGGAAACACCATATATTTT | CAWSHISGNTIYF
- | TRBJ2-6 | TRBV19 | - | TGTGGCTCTGGGGCCAACGTCCTGACTTTC | CGSGANVLTF
- | TRBJ1-1 | TRBV6-5 | - | TGTGCCAGCAGCTCATCGGCAGCGAACACTGAAGCTTTCTTT | CASSSSAANTEAFF
- | TRBJ1-5 | TRBV7-8 | TRBD1 | TGTGCCAGCAGCCCCAGACAGGGTTTAATCGAGGATCAGCCCCAGCATTTT | CASSPRQGLIEDQPQHF
- | TRBJ2-7 | TRBV7-9 | - | TGTGCCAGCAGCTTAGGGAGATCAACCACCTACGAGCAGTACTTC | CASSLGRSTTYEQYF
- | TRBJ1-1 | TRBV6-5 | - | TGTGCCAGCAGTCCTCTCTCCGGGACGAACACTGAAGCTTTCTTT | CASSPLSGTNTEAFF
once | TRBJ2-5 | TRBV27 | - | TGTGCCAGCAGTTCGCTCGGGGATCAAGAGACCCAGTACTTC | CASSSLGDQETQYF
- | TRBJ2-7 | TRBV7-9 | TRBD2 | TGTGCCAGCAGCTCCACTTCCTTAGCGGGGGGGCTGGGGGAGCAGTACTTC | CASSSTSLAGGLGEQYF
- | TRBJ1-3 | TRBV5-1 | - | TGCGCCAGCAGCTTGGTAGGCCAGGGAGGAAACACCATATATTTT | CASSLVGQGGNTIYF
- | TRBJ2-3 | TRBV27 | TRBD2 | TGTGCCAGCAGTTGGGGTAGCGGGGAAACCACAGATACGCAGTATTTT | CASSWGSGETTDTQYF